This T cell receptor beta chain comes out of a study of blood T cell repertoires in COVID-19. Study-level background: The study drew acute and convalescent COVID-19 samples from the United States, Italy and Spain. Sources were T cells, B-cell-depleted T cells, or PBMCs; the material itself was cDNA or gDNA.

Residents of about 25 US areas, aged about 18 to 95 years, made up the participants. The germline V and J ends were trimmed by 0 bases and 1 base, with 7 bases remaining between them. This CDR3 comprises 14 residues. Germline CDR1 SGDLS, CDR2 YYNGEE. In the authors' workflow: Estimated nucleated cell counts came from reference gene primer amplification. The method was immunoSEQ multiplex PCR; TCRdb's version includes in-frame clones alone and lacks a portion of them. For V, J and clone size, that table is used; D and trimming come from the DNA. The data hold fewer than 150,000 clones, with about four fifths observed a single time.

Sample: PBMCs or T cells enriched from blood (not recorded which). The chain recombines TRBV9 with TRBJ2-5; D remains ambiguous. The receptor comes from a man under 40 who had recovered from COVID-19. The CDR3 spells CASSVAGSQETQYF. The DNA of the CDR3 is TGTGCCAGCAGCGTAGCAGGTAGCCAAGAGACCCAGTACTTC.